This paragraph reports one T cell receptor (beta chain). Its target is not known. Germline CDR1 GTSNPN, CDR2 SVGIG (reference sequence). Trimming stripped 3 bases from V and 2 bases from J, with 5 bases between. The CDR3 spans 13 residues. This record comes from a study of cytomegalovirus exposure and HLA in healthy donors. Looking at the study overall: HLA-typed donors were the source of approximately 80 million unique TCRs, which an early data release held. Regarding the study as a whole: Roughly uniform sequencing depth across donors was assumed, possibly incorrectly.

Primers included in the PCR were 60 Vbeta and 13 Jbeta primers. Assay: immunoSEQ multiplex PCR; the TCRdb copy retains only in-frame clones and omits some. The sample has 95,000 to 150,000 clones, around 66% seen once; the top ten hold approximately 1.4%. The origin of this receptor is a man between 18 and 29 years old in good health and CMV-seronegative. The sample taken for sequencing was PBMCs. This rearrangement joins TRBV30 to TRBJ1-6; D is unclear. The CDR3 DNA follows: TGTGCCTGGAGGGCGGCCTATAATTCACCCCTCCACTTT. This codes for CAWRAAYNSPLHF.